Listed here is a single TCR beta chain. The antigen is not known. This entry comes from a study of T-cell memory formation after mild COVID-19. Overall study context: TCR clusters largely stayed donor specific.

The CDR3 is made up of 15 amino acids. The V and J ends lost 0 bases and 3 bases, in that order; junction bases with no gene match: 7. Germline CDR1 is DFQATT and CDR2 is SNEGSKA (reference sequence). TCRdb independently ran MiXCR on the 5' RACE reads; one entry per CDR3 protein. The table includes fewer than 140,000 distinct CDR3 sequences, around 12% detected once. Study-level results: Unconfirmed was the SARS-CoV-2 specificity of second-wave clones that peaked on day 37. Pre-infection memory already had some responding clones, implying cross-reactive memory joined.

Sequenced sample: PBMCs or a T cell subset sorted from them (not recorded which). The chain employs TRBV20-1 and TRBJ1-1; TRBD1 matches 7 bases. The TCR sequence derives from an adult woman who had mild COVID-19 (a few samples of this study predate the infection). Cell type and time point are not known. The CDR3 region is CSARDKGQQYTEAFF. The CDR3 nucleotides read TGCAGTGCTAGAGATAAGGGACAGCAGTACACTGAAGCTTTCTTT.